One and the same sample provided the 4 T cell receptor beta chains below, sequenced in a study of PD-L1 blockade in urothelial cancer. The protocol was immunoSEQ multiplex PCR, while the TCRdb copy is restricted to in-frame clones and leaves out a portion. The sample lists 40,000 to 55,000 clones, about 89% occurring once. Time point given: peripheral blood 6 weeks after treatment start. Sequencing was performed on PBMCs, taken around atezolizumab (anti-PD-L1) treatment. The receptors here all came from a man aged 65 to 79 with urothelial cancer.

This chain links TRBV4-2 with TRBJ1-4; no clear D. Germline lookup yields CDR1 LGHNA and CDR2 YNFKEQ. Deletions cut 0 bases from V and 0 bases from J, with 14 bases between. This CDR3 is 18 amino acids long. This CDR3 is CASSQDLIKEATNEKLFF. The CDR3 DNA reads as TGTGCCAGCAGCCAAGATTTGATAAAAGAGGCAACTAATGAAAAACTGTTTTTT.

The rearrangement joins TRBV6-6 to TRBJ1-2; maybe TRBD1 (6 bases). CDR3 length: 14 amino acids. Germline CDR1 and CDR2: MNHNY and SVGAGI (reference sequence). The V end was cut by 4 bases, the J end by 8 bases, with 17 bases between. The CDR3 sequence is CASSSRDIFGGYTF. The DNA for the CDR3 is TGTGCCAGCAGTTCCCGGGACATTTTCGGAGGCTACACCTTC.

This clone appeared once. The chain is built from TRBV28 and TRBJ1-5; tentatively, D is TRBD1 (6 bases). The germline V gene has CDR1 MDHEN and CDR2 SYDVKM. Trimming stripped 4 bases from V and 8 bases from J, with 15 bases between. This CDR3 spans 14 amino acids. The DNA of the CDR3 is TGTGCCAGCAGTTCAGAACAGGGTCCGGAGCCCCAGCATTTT. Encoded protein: CASSSEQGPEPQHF.

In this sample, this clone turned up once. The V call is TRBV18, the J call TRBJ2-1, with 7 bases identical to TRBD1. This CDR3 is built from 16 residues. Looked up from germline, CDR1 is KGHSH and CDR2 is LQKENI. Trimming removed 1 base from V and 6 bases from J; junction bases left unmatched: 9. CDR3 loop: CASSPLIGGSSNEQFF. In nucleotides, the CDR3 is TGTGCCAGCTCACCACTGATAGGGGGCAGCTCCAATGAGCAGTTCTTC.